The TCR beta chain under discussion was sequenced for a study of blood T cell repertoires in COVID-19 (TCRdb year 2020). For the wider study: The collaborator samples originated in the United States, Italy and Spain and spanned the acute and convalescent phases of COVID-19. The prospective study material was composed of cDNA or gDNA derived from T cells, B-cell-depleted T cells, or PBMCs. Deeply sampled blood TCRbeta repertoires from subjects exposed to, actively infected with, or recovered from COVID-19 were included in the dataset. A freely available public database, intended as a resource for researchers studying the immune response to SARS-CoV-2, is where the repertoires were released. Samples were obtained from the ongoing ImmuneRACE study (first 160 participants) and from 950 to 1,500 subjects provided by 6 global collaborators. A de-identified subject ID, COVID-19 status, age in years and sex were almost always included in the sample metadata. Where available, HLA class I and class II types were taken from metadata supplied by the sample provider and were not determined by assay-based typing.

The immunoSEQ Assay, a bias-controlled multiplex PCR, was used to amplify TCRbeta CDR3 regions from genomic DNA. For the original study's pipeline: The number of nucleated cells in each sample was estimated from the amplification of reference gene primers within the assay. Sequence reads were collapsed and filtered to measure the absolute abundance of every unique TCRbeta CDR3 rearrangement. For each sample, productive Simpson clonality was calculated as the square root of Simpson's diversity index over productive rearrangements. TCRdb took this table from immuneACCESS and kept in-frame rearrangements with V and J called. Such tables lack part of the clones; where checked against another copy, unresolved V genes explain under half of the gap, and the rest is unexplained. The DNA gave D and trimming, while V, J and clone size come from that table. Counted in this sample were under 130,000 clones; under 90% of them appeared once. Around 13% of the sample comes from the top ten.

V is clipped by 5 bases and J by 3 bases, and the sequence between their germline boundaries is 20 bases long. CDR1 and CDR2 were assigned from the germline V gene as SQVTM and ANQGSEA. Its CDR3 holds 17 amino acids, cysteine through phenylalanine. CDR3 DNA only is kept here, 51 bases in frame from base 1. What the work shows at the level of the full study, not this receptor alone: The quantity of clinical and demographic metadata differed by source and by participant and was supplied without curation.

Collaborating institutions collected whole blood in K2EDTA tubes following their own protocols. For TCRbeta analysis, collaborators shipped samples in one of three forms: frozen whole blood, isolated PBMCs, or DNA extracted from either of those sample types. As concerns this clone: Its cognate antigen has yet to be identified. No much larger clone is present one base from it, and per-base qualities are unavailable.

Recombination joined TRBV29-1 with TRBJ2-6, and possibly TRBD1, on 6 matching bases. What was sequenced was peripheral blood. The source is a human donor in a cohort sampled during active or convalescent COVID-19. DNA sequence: TGCAGCGTTAAGGGGGTGGTCCAAAGCCATGGGGCCAACGTCCTGACTTTC. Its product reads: CSVKGVVQSHGANVLTF.